The 15 T cell receptor beta chains below come from one sample, sequenced in a study of T cell repertoires in cytomegalovirus infection. TCRdb redid the calling of the reads with MiXCR, one entry per CDR3 protein. This table has approximately 630,000 distinct CDR3 sequences, 20% to 25% appearing once. The material sequenced was CD8+ T cells from PBMCs. The receptors stem from a human donor in good health (CMV status not recorded). Some clones in this sample may be carry-over from other donors' samples.

This chain links TRBV15 with TRBJ1-5; D not resolved. Trimming took 9 bases from V and 2 from J, leaving 14 bases between them. This CDR3 comprises 14 residues. Germline V gene sequence: CDR1 LNHNV, CDR2 YYDKDF (reference sequence). The CDR3 region is CATRTGPCNQPQHF. The DNA of the CDR3 is TGTGCCACAAGGACGGGTCCTTGCAATCAGCCCCAGCATTTT.

The V gene is TRBV12-3 or TRBV12-4, the J gene TRBJ1-5, with TRBD1 matching over 8 bases. Unmatched junction bases numbered 9, after V lost 8 bases and J lost 3 bases. This CDR3 is 15 amino acids long. Written as DNA, the CDR3 is TGTGCCAGCTCGACGACAGGGGAGTACAATCAGCCCCAGCATTTT. It specifies CASSTTGEYNQPQHF.

In this sample, this clonotype turned up once. This chain joins TRBV6-6 and TRBJ1-2, with a tentative D call TRBD1 (5 bases). From germline, CDR1 is MNHNY and CDR2 SVGAGI (reference sequence). V was clipped by 8 bases and J by 4 bases, with 17 bases between them. CDR3 size: 14 residues. In DNA, the CDR3 is TGTGCCAGCTCATTCCGGGCCAGGGTCTATGGCTACACCTTC. Its translation is CASSFRARVYGYTF.

This clonotype was observed a few times. V and J are TRBV7-9 and TRBJ2-2; TRBD1 might be the D (6 bases). The germline CDR1 and CDR2 sequences are SEHNR and FQNEAQ (reference sequence). V was cut by 1 base and J by 1 base, with 13 bases left in between. The length of the CDR3 is 17 residues. The DNA of the CDR3 is TGTGCCAGCAGCTTAGACGCGAGGGGGATGAACACCGGGGAGCTGTTTTTT. Protein: CASSLDARGMNTGELFF.

The J gene is TRBJ1-1, the V gene TRBV28, with D maybe TRBD1 (5 bases). Germline V gene sequence: CDR1 MDHEN, CDR2 SYDVKM. The CDR3 extends over 14 amino acids. The V end lost 8 bases, the J end lost 6 bases, and 19 bases lay between the germline ends. DNA of the CDR3: TGTGCCAGCGCACAGGAGGGGATTATCTCTGAAGCTTTCTTT. Its translation is CASAQEGIISEAFF.

This clonotype was detected ten times or more. The rearrangement joins TRBV11-2 to TRBJ2-6; either TRBD1 or TRBD2 may fit D (5 bases each). From germline, CDR1 is SGHAT and CDR2 FQNNGV. The V gene lost 6 bases and the J gene lost 0 bases, with 9 bases spanning the gap. The length of the CDR3 is 15 residues. DNA of the CDR3: TGTGCCAGCAGTTTTGGGGGCTCTGGGGCCAACGTCCTGACTTTC. Residues: CASSFGGSGANVLTF.

The chain is built from TRBV6-2 or TRBV6-3 and TRBJ2-2; D perhaps matches TRBD2 (6 bases). With 5 bases removed from V and 1 base from J, the gap between germline ends came to 11 bases. Germline lookup yields CDR1 MNHEY and CDR2 SVGEGT. CDR3 size: 15 residues. DNA of the CDR3: TGTGCCAGCAGTGCCTGGCGGGGGAACACCGGGGAGCTGTTTTTT. Translating it yields CASSAWRGNTGELFF.

The chain carries TRBV4-1 and TRBJ2-3; no clear D. Between the trimmed V and J ends, which lost 0 bases and 2 bases, there was a span of 6 bases. Germline V gene sequence: CDR1 MGHRA, CDR2 YSYEKL. The CDR3 consists of 14 residues. The CDR3 is CASSQDGFTDTQYF. For the CDR3, the DNA is TGCGCCAGCAGCCAAGATGGGTTCACAGATACGCAGTATTTT.

This clonotype was counted a few times. V usage is TRBV28 and J usage is TRBJ2-7; TRBD2 might be the D (6 bases). The CDR3 length is 15 residues. The germline V gene has CDR1 MDHEN and CDR2 SYDVKM. The V end lost 3 bases, the J end lost 2 bases, and 14 bases lay between the germline ends. The DNA of the CDR3 is TGTGCCAGCAGTTTTGCGGGGACCCCGACCTACGAGCAGTACGTC. Its translation is CASSFAGTPTYEQYV.

For this clonotype: Being one base from a much bigger clone, this may be a read error. The chain links TRBV7-6 to TRBJ2-1; TRBD2 might be the D (7 bases). The CDR3 length is 13 residues. Germline V lookup: CDR1 SGHVS, CDR2 FNYEAQ. CDR3 loop: CTSSPPGGPEQFF. The CDR3 nucleotides are TGTACCAGCAGCCCGCCGGGGGGCCCTGAGCAGTTCTTC.

This clonotype was detected only a few times. The chain couples TRBV5-5 to TRBJ1-6, with D hard to call. The V end lost 5 bases, the J end lost 8 bases, and 11 bases lay between the germline ends. This CDR3 spans 13 amino acids. The germline gives CDR1 SGHKS, CDR2 YYEKEE (reference sequence). In DNA form, the CDR3 reads TGTGCCAGCAGAGGACTACTATATTCACCCCTCCACTTT. Its protein is CASRGLLYSPLHF. Combining the CDR3 with reference TRBV5-5 and TRBJ1-6 gives the whole variable domain DAGVTQSPTHLIKTRGQQVTLRCSPISGHKSVSWYQQVLGQGPQFIFQYYEKEERGRGNFPDRFSARQFPNYSSELNVNALLLGDSALYLCASRGLLYSPLHFGNGTRLTVT.

There are many counts of this clonotype. This chain uses TRBV6-6 with TRBJ2-2; D gene unclear. Germline-derived CDR1 and CDR2 are MNHNY and SVGAGI (reference sequence). The CDR3 totals 14 residues. V lost 6 bases and J lost 3, with 11 bases in between. In DNA, the CDR3 is TGTGCCAGCAGCTTCGACGGCTACACCGGGGAGCTGTTTTTT. Its translation is CASSFDGYTGELFF.

The table lists this clonotype with a few counts. The chain employs TRBV20-1 and TRBJ1-2, with unresolved D. Trimming removed 3 bases from V and 8 bases from J, with 4 bases in between. The CDR3 length is 9 residues. From germline, CDR1 is DFQATT and CDR2 SNEGSKA (reference sequence). CDR3: CSAREGYTF. CDR3 coding DNA: TGCAGTGCTAGGGAAGGCTACACCTTC.

V is TRBV29-1 and J is TRBJ2-1; D is perhaps TRBD1 (5 bases). Trimming stripped 1 base from V and 3 bases from J, with 10 bases between. The germline CDR1 and CDR2 sequences are SQVTM and ANQGSEA. This CDR3 comprises 14 residues. Written as DNA, the CDR3 is TGCAGCGTTGAAGGCCAGGGCCACTACAATGAGCAGTTCTTC. It codes for CSVEGQGHYNEQFF.

This clonotype was detected ten times or more. The chain employs TRBV12-3 or TRBV12-4 and TRBJ2-3, with D hard to call. Trimming cost V 6 bases and J 4 bases, with 17 bases left between them. This CDR3 is built from 15 residues. CDR3: CASSIGWDGADTQYF. CDR3 in DNA: TGTGCCAGCAGCATAGGGTGGGATGGGGCAGATACGCAGTATTTT.